This TCR beta chain was identified in a study of spatial heterogeneity in lung cancer. Looking at the study overall: Unique TCR and UMI combinations averaged more than ten appearances each in raw reads.

The CDR3 spans 14 residues. V was pared by 4 bases and J by 6 bases, with 9 bases of the junction left unmatched. Germline CDR1 SGHRS, CDR2 YFSETQ. The presence of a unique molecular identifier marked each TCR cDNA molecule. MiXCR, applied by TCRdb to the 5' RACE reads, yields one record per CDR3 protein. The sample includes some 54,000 distinct CDR3 sequences, more than 6.5% of them seen just once. The table lists this clonotype with many counts. Its specificity is not known. Time point indicated: blood at routine non-recurrence follow-up after resection. Tumor, nontumor lung or frozen PBMC supplied whole RNA that was sequenced unsorted. General study results and limits: Resection saw ubiquitous expanded tumor TCRs appear in blood more than follow-up did.

Sample: PBMCs, taken at follow-up. The TCR sequence derives from a female donor with early-stage non-small cell lung cancer. This sequence joins TRBV5-1 and TRBJ2-7, with 8 positions matching TRBD2. CDR3 amino acids: CASSPRSGSSEQYF. In DNA, the CDR3 is TGCGCCAGCAGCCCGCGGAGCGGGAGCTCCGAGCAGTACTTC.